The 20 T cell receptor beta chains given below trace back to one sample, sequenced in a study of T and B cells in COVID-19 patients. Multiplex PCR with BIOMED2 TRB-A/B primer pools amplified TRB rearrangements. Using its own MiXCR run on the multiplex PCR reads, TCRdb lists one record per CDR3 protein. The sample shows 15,000 to 20,000 distinct CDR3 sequences, around 35% of them seen only once. TRB was amplified from around 250-500 ng of blood genomic DNA. The specimen sequenced was blood. The source of these receptors is a human donor with active COVID-19.

The CDR3 DNA sequence: TGCAGTGCTAGAGGGACTAGCGGGGAAGAGACCCAGTACTTC. It encodes CSARGTSGEETQYF. The V call is TRBV20-1, the J call TRBJ2-5; the match to TRBD2 covers 12 bases. Per the germline V gene, CDR1 is DFQATT and CDR2 is SNEGSKA (reference sequence). This CDR3 spans 14 amino acids. The V gene end was trimmed by 1 base and the J gene end by 3 bases; junction bases not matched to a gene: 0.

A note on this clonotype: A much larger clonotype is one base distant, so this may be a read error. This CDR3 fails to terminate in the conserved phenylalanine or tryptophan, so it likely reflects a read error. This rearrangement joins TRBV6-4 to TRBJ2-1; D possibly corresponds to TRBD2 (6 bases). CDR1 is MRHNA, CDR2 SNTAGT, per germline. The CDR3 covers 15 residues. V lost 8 bases and J 2 bases, leaving 16 bases between the germline ends. CDR3 in amino acids: CASQPATGAYNEQFL. The CDR3 nucleotides are TGTGCCAGCCAGCCGGCGACGGGGGCCTACAATGAGCAGTTCCTC.

V and J are TRBV6-2 or TRBV6-3 and TRBJ2-1, with 9 bases aligning to TRBD1. V lost 4 bases, J lost 0 bases, and 4 bases stayed unmatched. CDR1 and CDR2 (germline): MNHEY, SVGEGT. CDR3 length: 16 residues. The CDR3 reads CASSSGTGYSYNEQFF. In nucleotides, the CDR3 is TGTGCCAGCAGTTCGGGGACAGGGTACTCCTACAATGAGCAGTTCTTC.

By frequency in the sample, this clonotype is medium-sized (0.01 to 0.1%). J is TRBJ2-3 and V is TRBV19; 10 nucleotides line up with TRBD2. The CDR3 consists of 15 residues. V trimming: 7 bases; J trimming: 2 bases; junction bases outside the gene matches: 6. Germline assignment: CDR1 LNHDA and CDR2 SQIVND (reference sequence). CDR3 DNA sequence: TGTGCCAGTAAAGCAGCGGGGGGGCTCACAGATACGCAGTATTTT. This translates into CASKAAGGLTDTQYF.

This clonotype was counted between two and nine times. The chain joins TRBV7-6 to TRBJ2-2, with D perhaps matching TRBD2 (6 bases). CDR1 and CDR2 (germline): SGHVS, FNYEAQ. The CDR3 sequence is 18 residues long. V was clipped by 5 bases and J by 0 bases, with 19 bases between them. DNA of the CDR3: TGTGCCAGCAGCCCTAGGGCGGGACTGGTCCCGAACACCGGGGAGCTGTTTTTT. Protein: CASSPRAGLVPNTGELFF.

This chain uses TRBV10-3 with TRBJ2-2; D is uncertain. The CDR3 length is 12 residues. V lost 4 bases to trimming and J lost 4 bases, with 4 bases between them. CDR1 and CDR2 (germline): ENHRY, SYGVKD. This chain's CDR3 is CAISVGTGELFF. The CDR3 bases are TGTGCCATCAGTGTCGGCACCGGGGAGCTGTTTTTT.

The CDR3 sequence: CASSESFARLNYGYTF. The CDR3 DNA sequence: TGCGCCAGCAGTGAGTCTTTTGCAAGGCTAAACTATGGCTACACCTTC. The genes are TRBV10-2 and TRBJ1-2; D is unclear. This CDR3 comprises 16 residues. In germline, CDR1 is WSHSY, CDR2 SAAADI. V lost 0 bases and J lost 2, with 13 bases in between.

This clonotype came up a few times. The chain recombines TRBV18 with TRBJ2-7; D unresolved. The CDR3 has 13 residues. Germline CDR1 reads KGHSH; CDR2 reads LQKENI. V lost 6 bases and J 5 bases, leaving 14 bases between the germline ends. CDR3 in DNA: TGTGCCAGCTCTCTAGGGTTTGGGAACGAGCAGTACTTC. Translating gives CASSLGFGNEQYF.

Only a few counts were recorded for this clonotype. Germline is not matched at one junction end, which may reflect a read error. The rearrangement joins TRBV12-3 or TRBV12-4 to TRBJ2-1, with TRBD2 matching 12 bases. The CDR3 runs 14 residues. CDR3 amino acids: CASSLAGGWNEQFF. Written as DNA, the CDR3 is TGTGCCAGCAGTCTAGCGGGGGGGTGGAATGAGCAGTTCTTC.

By frequency in the sample, this clonotype is medium-sized. This chain joins TRBV19 and TRBJ2-3; no clear D gene. The CDR3 spans 13 residues. Germline CDR1 LNHDA, CDR2 SQIVND (reference sequence). The V gene lost 9 bases and the J gene lost 2 bases, with 12 bases spanning the gap. DNA of the CDR3: TGTGCCAGCACCCCCCCGCACACAGATACGCAGTATTTT. Encoded protein: CASTPPHTDTQYF.

This clonotype is medium-sized. The V gene is TRBV5-4, the J gene TRBJ1-2, with TRBD1 identical over 11 bases. The V gene's germline CDR1 is SGHNT and CDR2 YYREEE (reference sequence). The CDR3 has 17 amino acids. J lost 4 bases, V lost 3 bases, and 11 bases had no gene match. CDR3 in amino acids: CASSSGQGVVESYGYTF. CDR3 nucleotide sequence: TGTGCCAGCAGCTCGGGACAGGGGGTAGTGGAAAGCTATGGCTACACCTTC.

A few counts support this clonotype. The chain couples TRBV6-1 to TRBJ2-2; possibly TRBD1 or TRBD2 for D (5 bases each). Trimming removed 5 bases from V and 5 bases from J, with 12 bases in between. The CDR3 sequence is 14 residues long. Germline V gene data show CDR1 as MNHNS and CDR2 as SASEGT. The CDR3 DNA follows: TGTGCCAGCAGTAGAGTATGGGGGACCGGGGAGCTGTTTTTT. This translates into CASSRVWGTGELFF.

This rearrangement joins TRBV21-1 to TRBJ2-3; the table's D call, TRBD1, was not checked against the DNA. TRBV21-1 is annotated as a pseudogene. The CDR3 totals 14 residues. Written as DNA, the CDR3 is TGTGCCAGCAACACGACAGGGCGGACAGATACGCAGTATTTT. Translation: CASNTTGRTDTQYF.

This clonotype was detected ten times or more. The rearrangement joins TRBV27 to TRBJ2-7, with D possibly matching TRBD2 (6 bases). This CDR3 contains 13 residues. CDR1 and CDR2 (germline): MNHEY, SMNVEV (reference sequence). V lost 9 bases, J lost 8 bases, and 20 bases lay in between. CDR3 protein: CASGEVGVGKQYV. In DNA form, the CDR3 reads TGTGCCAGTGGGGAGGTAGGAGTCGGGAAGCAGTACGTC.

By share, this clonotype ranks as medium-sized. This chain connects TRBV27 to TRBJ2-7; perhaps TRBD1 as D (6 bases). Trimming took off 6 bases at V and 6 bases at J, with 15 bases between the two ends. In germline, CDR1 is MNHEY, CDR2 SMNVEV (reference sequence). The CDR3 is made up of 13 amino acids. CDR3 DNA sequence: TGTGCCAGCAGCTACACTGGACAGTCCGAGCAGTACGTC. It codes for CASSYTGQSEQYV.

The chain employs TRBV5-1 and TRBJ2-3; no clear D gene. The CDR3 consists of 13 residues. The V end lost 1 base, the J end lost 2 bases, and 5 bases lay between the germline ends. The germline V gene encodes CDR1 SGHRS and CDR2 YFSETQ. DNA of the CDR3: TGCGCCAGCAGCTTGCAATTCACAGATACGCAGTATTTT. This codes for CASSLQFTDTQYF.

The chain carries TRBV19 and TRBJ1-1, with 8 positions matching TRBD1. CDR3 length: 14 amino acids. V lost 6 bases, J lost 4 bases, and 7 bases stayed unmatched. Per the germline V gene, CDR1 is LNHDA and CDR2 is SQIVND (reference sequence). The CDR3 DNA is TGTGCCAGTAGCTACAGGGGGGAGGGCACTGAAGCTTTCTTT. It specifies CASSYRGEGTEAFF.

This sequence joins TRBV6-1 and TRBJ2-1, with 9 bases that match TRBD1. Losses at the gene ends were 8 bases for V and 8 bases for J; bases not matched to a gene: 4. The CDR3 sequence is 12 residues long. Germline V lookup: CDR1 MNHNS, CDR2 SASEGT. CDR3 nucleotide sequence: TGTGCCAGCGCGCGGACAGGGGATGAGCAGTTCTTC. It codes for CASARTGDEQFF.

In regard to this clonotype: A read error may explain this, as a much larger clone is one base away. The chain carries TRBV6-5 and TRBJ2-7; D is undetermined. The V end was cut by 10 bases, the J end by 4 bases, with 14 bases between. This CDR3 region has 12 residues. Germline V gene data show CDR1 as MNHEY and CDR2 as SVGAGI. In nucleotides, the CDR3 is TGTGCCACCACCGCGATGAGTTACGAGCAGTACGTC. It translates to CATTAMSYEQYV.

This clonotype came up a few times. The V and J genes are TRBV10-3 and TRBJ1-2; D unclear. V was cut by 10 bases and J by 4 bases, with 16 bases left in between. This CDR3 is 13 amino acids long. Germline CDR1 is ENHRY and CDR2 is SYGVKD. The chain's CDR3 is CATVHALSYGYTF. The CDR3 bases are TGTGCCACCGTACACGCTCTCTCCTATGGCTACACCTTC.